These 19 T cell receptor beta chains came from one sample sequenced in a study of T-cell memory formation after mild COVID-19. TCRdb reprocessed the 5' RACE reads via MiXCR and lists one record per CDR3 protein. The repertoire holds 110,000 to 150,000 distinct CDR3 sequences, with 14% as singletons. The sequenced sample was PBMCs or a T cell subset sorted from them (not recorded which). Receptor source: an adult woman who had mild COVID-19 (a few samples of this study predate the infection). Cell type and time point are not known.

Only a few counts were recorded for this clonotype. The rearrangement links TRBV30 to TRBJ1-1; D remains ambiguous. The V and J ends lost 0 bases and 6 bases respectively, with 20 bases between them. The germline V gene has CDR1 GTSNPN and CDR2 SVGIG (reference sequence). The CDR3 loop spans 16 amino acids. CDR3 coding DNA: TGTGCCTGGAGTGTAAAGGGTACCCGACGGTGGGCTGAAGCTTTCTTT. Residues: CAWSVKGTRRWAEAFF.

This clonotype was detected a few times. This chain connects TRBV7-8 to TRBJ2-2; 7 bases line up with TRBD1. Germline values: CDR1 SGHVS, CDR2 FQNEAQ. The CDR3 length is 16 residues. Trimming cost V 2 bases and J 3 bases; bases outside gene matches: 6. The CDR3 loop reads CASSLRRQGDTGELFF. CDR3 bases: TGTGCCAGCAGCTTAAGGCGTCAGGGGGACACCGGGGAGCTGTTTTTT.

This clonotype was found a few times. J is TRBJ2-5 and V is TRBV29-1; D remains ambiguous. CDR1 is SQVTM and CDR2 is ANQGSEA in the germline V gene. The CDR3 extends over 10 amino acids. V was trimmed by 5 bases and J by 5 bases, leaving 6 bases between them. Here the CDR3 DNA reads TGCAGCGTTCGTATCGAGACCCAGTACTTC. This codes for CSVRIETQYF.

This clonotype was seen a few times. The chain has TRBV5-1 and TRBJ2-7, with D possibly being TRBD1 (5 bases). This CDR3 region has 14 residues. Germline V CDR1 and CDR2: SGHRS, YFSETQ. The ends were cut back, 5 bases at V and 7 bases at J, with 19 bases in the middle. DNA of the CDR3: TGCGCCAGCAGTGAGTCGCAGGGATCTTGGGAGCAGTACTTC. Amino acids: CASSESQGSWEQYF.

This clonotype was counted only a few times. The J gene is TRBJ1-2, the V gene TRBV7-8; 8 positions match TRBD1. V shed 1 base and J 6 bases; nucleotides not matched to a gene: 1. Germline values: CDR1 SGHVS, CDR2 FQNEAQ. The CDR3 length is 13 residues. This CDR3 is CASSLGTGNGYTF. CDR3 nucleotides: TGTGCCAGCAGCTTAGGGACAGGGAATGGCTACACCTTC.

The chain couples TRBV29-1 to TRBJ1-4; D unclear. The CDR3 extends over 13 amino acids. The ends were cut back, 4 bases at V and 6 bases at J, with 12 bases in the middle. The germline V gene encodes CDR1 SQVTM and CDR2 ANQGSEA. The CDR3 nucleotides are TGCAGCGTTGCGGACCAACTGGATGAAAAACTGTTTTTT. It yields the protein CSVADQLDEKLFF.

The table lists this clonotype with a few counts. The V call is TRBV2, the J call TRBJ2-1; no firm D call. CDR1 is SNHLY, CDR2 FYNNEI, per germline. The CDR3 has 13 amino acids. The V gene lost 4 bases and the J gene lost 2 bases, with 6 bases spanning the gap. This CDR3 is CASSAAPYNEQFF. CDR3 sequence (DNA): TGTGCCAGCAGTGCCGCCCCCTACAATGAGCAGTTCTTC.

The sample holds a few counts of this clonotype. DNA for the CDR3: TGCAGTGCTAGAGAGTCGGGATCCTCCTACAATGAGCAGTTCTTC. The encoded protein is CSARESGSSYNEQFF. The gene calls are TRBV20-1 and TRBJ2-1; a weak D match, TRBD2 (5 bases). Looked up from germline, CDR1 is DFQATT and CDR2 is SNEGSKA (reference sequence). The CDR3 loop spans 15 amino acids. V was pared by 0 bases and J by 0 bases, with 9 bases between.

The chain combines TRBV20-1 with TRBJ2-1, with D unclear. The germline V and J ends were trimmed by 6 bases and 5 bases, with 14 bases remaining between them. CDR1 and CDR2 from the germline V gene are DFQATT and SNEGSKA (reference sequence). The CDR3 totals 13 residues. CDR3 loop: CSAARSSDNEQFF. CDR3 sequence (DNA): TGCAGTGCGGCTCGGTCCTCAGACAATGAGCAGTTCTTC.

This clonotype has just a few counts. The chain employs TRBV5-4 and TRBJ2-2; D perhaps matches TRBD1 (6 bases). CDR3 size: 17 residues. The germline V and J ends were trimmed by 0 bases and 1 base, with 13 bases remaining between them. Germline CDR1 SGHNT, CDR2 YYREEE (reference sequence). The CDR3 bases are TGTGCCAGCAGCTTGGCTCAGGGGCTACAGAACACCGGGGAGCTGTTTTTT. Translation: CASSLAQGLQNTGELFF.

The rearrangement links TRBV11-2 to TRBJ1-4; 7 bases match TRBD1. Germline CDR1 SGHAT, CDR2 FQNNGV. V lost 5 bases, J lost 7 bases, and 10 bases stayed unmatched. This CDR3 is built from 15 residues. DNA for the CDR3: TGTGCCAGCAGCCCAAAGGGGGCTGGGGGTGAAAAACTGTTTTTT. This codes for CASSPKGAGGEKLFF.

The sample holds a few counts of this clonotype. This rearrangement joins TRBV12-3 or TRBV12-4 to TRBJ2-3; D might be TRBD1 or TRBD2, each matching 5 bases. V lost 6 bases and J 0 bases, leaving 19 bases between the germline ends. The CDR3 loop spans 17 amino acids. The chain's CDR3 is CASSPDSGDASTDTQYF. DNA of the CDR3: TGTGCCAGCAGCCCCGACAGCGGAGACGCAAGCACAGATACGCAGTATTTT.

CDR3 sequence (DNA): TGTGCCAGCAGCCTCCTAATCGGACCCAGCTCCTACAATGAGCAGTTCTTC. Protein: CASSLLIGPSSYNEQFF. V is TRBV11-2 and J is TRBJ2-1; no definite D call. Trimming cost V 5 bases and J 0 bases, with 17 bases left between them. There are 17 residues in the CDR3. Germline CDR1 reads SGHAT; CDR2 reads FQNNGV.

CDR3: CASSAGGNSYNEQFF. CDR3 nucleotide sequence: TGCGCCAGCAGTGCTGGGGGCAACTCCTACAATGAGCAGTTCTTC. The chain employs TRBV4-1 and TRBJ2-1, with D possibly being TRBD1 (6 bases). CDR3 length equals 15 residues. Germline lookup yields CDR1 MGHRA and CDR2 YSYEKL. With 6 bases removed from V and 0 bases from J, the gap between germline ends came to 12 bases.

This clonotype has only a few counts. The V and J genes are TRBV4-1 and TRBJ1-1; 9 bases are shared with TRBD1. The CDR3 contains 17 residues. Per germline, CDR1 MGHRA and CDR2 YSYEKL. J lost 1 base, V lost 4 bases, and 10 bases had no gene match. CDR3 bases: TGCGCCAGCAGCCGATTACCGGGACAGGGTCGGAACACTGAAGCTTTCTTT. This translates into CASSRLPGQGRNTEAFF.

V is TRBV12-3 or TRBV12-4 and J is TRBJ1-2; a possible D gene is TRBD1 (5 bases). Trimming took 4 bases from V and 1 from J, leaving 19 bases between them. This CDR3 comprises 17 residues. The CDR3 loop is CASSSPRQGLNNYGYTF. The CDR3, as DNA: TGTGCCAGCAGTTCTCCCCGGCAGGGCCTCAATAACTATGGCTACACCTTC.

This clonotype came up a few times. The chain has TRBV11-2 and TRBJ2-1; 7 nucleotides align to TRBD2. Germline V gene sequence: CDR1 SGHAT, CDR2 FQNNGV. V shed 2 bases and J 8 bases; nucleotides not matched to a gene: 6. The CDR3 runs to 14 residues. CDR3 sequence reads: CASSLFRGSDEQFF. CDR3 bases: TGTGCCAGCAGCTTATTTCGCGGGAGCGATGAGCAGTTCTTC. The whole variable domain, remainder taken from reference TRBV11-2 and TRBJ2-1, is EAGVAQSPRYKIIEKRQSVAFWCNPISGHATLYWYQQILGQGPKLLIQFQNNGVVDDSQLPKDRFSAERLKGVDSTLKIQPAKLEDSAVYLCASSLFRGSDEQFFGPGTRLTVL.

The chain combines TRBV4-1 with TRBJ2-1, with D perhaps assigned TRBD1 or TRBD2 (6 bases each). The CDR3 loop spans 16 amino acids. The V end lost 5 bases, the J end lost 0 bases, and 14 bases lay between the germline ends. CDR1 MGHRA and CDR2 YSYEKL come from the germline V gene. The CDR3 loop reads CASSKIRGDSYNEQFF. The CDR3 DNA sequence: TGCGCCAGCAGCAAGATTAGGGGGGACTCCTACAATGAGCAGTTCTTC.

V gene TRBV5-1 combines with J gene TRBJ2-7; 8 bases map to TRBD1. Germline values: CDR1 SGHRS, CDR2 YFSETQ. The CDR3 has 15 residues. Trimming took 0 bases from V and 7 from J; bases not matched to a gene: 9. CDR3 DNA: TGCGCCAGCAGCTTGGGGGAGACAGGGGCCTGTGAGCAGTACTTC. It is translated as CASSLGETGACEQYF.